Here is one T cell receptor (beta chain) with its context. The antigen is not known. This specimen comes from a study of beta chain features in type 1 diabetes. As for the study in general: Across every sample, approximately 110,000,000 sorted cells were examined in total. General observations from the study: In all four CD4+ subsets, TCRB CDR3 length was significantly, moderately reduced in type 1 diabetes.

Expressed TCRB transcripts got sequenced, as all isolated RNA was reverse transcribed. Using immunoSEQ multiplex PCR, the repertoire was profiled, and TCRdb retains in-frame clones only, with some absent. The sample comprises hundreds of thousands of clones, roughly an eighth of which are singletons, and less than 0.025% rests with the top ten. Per donor, one heparinised blood draw averaged about 110 mL. The CDR3 covers 15 residues. The trim removed 3 bases at V and 2 bases at J, leaving 4 bases unmatched. The germline V gene encodes CDR1 SGHNT and CDR2 YENEEA. The origin of this receptor is a man aged 18 to 30 with type 1 diabetes. The chain couples TRBV11-3 to TRBJ2-1, with TRBD2 matching 7 bases. The specimen was naive CD4+ T cells from blood. The DNA for the CDR3 is TGTGCCAGCAGCTTGTTTCTAGCGGCCTACAATGAGCAGTTCTTC. Translated: CASSLFLAAYNEQFF. The variable domain in full, completed from reference TRBV11-3 and TRBJ2-1, reads EAGVVQSPRYKIIEKKQPVAFWCNPISGHNTLYWYLQNLGQGPELLIRYENEEAVDDSQLPKDRFSAERLKGVDSTLKIQPAELGDSAVYLCASSLFLAAYNEQFFGPGTRLTVL.